The clone carrying this T cell receptor beta chain was picked up one time. What it binds is not known. TCRdb's table, derived via immunoSEQ multiplex PCR, lists solely in-frame clones and lacks some. The sample carries more than 85,000 clones, 90% to 95% recorded once. This sample is part of a study of T cell responses to AZD1222 COVID-19 vaccine. Study observations and caveats: The donors showed a predominance of white British ancestry and of females, with possible underestimation of clonal diversity. Repertoire sampling happened only post peak T cell response.

The ends lost 6 bases at V and 0 bases at J; junction bases unmatched: 7. Germline V gene sequence: CDR1 LNHDA, CDR2 SQIVND (reference sequence). CDR3 length: 16 residues. This specimen was peripheral blood, taken on day 0 of AZD1222 vaccination. This chain joins TRBV19 and TRBJ2-4; 8 nucleotides match TRBD1. The clonotype originates from an adult in good health. As DNA, the CDR3 is TGTGCCAGTAGGCCGGGACAGGTAATAGCCAAAAACATTCAGTACTTC. As protein: CASRPGQVIAKNIQYF.